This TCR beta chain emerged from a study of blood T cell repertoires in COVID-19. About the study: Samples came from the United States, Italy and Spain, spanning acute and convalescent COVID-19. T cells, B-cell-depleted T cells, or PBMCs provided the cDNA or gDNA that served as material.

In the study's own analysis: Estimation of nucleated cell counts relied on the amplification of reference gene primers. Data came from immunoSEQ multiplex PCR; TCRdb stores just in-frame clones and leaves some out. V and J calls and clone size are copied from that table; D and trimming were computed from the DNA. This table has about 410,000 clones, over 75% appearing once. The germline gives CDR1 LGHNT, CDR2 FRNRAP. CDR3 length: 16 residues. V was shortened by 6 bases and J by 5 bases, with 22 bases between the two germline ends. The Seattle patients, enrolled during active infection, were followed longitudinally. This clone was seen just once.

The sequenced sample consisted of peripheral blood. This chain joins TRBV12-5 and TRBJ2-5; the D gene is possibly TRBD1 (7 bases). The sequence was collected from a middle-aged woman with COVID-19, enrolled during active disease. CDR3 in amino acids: CASGRGPAGYRETQYF. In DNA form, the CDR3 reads TGTGCTAGTGGGAGGGGGCCAGCGGGCTATAGGGAGACCCAGTACTTC.